A selection of T cell receptor beta chains follows, all from one sample in a study of blood T cell repertoires in COVID-19. Measured with immunoSEQ multiplex PCR; TCRdb has only the in-frame clones, and not every one. The sample has 180,000 or so clones, about 81% seen once. The sequencing input was peripheral blood. These receptors all come from a woman in her sixties or seventies with acute or convalescent COVID-19. Each CDR3 is given with its conserved first and last residue. A D gene is named only where the DNA matches it firmly. The size of a clone is reported for some rows only, either as once, few or many, or as a class for expanded clones.

D,J,size,length,V,DNA,CDR3
TRBD2,TRBJ2-1,NA,17,TRBV2,TGTGCCAGCAGCGATGACCTAGCGGGATCCGCCTACAATGAGCAGTTCTTC,CASSDDLAGSAYNEQFF
NA,TRBJ2-2,NA,13,TRBV14,TGTGCCAGCAGCCATGCTATGACCGGGGAGCTGTTTTTT,CASSHAMTGELFF
NA,TRBJ1-2,NA,11,TRBV20-1,TGCGGCGCAGGGGTAAACTATGGCTACACCTTC,CGAGVNYGYTF
TRBD1,TRBJ1-2,NA,14,TRBV9,TGTGCCAGCAGCGCCCGGGACAGGGGCTATGGCTACACCTTC,CASSARDRGYGYTF
NA,TRBJ1-2,NA,15,TRBV7-2,TGTGCCAGCAGCTTAGGCCAGGGACAAAACTATGGCTACACCTTC,CASSLGQGQNYGYTF
TRBD2,TRBJ2-1,NA,13,TRBV9,TGTGCCAGCAGCGCAGCGGGAGCGCGAGAGCAGTTCTTC,CASSAAGAREQFF
NA,TRBJ1-4,NA,15,TRBV7-9,TGTGCCAGCAGTTACACAGGTTCAACTAATGAAAAACTGTTTTTT,CASSYTGSTNEKLFF
NA,TRBJ1-1,NA,13,TRBV19,TGTGCCAGTACCGAGAGGGGGGGCACTGAAGCTTTCTTT,CASTERGGTEAFF
NA,TRBJ2-1,NA,15,TRBV5-4,TGTGCCAGCAGCGCTGACAAGTTCCCCTACAATGAGCAGTTCTTC,CASSADKFPYNEQFF
NA,TRBJ1-1,NA,14,TRBV5-6,TGTGCCAGCACCTCTTTGAGGGCTGCGGGTGAAGCTTTCTTT,CASTSLRAAGEAFF
TRBD1,TRBJ1-2,NA,14,TRBV27,TGTGCCAGCAGGTGGGCAGGGACAGACTATGGCTACACCTTC,CASRWAGTDYGYTF
TRBD1,TRBJ1-6,NA,16,TRBV7-9,TGTGCCAGCAGCTCGCTACGACAGGGGCTGAATTCACCCCTCCACTTT,CASSSLRQGLNSPLHF
NA,TRBJ2-3,NA,13,TRBV28,TGTGCCAGCAGTTTATCAAGCACAGATACGCAGTATTTT,CASSLSSTDTQYF
NA,TRBJ1-2,NA,14,TRBV10-3,TGTGCCATCAGTGAGCAGGGAGGAGGGATAGGCTACACCTTC,CAISEQGGGIGYTF
TRBD1,TRBJ1-1,NA,16,TRBV6-2/TRBV6-3,TGTGCCAGCAGTTACTCTCGGACAGGGTTTGACACTGAAGCTTTCTTT,CASSYSRTGFDTEAFF
NA,TRBJ2-3,NA,19,TRBV27,TGTGCCAGCAATTTTAGGGGTGGGTCTGCGGGGCAAGGCACAGATACGCAGTATTTT,CASNFRGGSAGQGTDTQYF
NA,TRBJ2-7,NA,14,TRBV7-9,TGTGCCAGCAGCTTAGCCCCTGGAGAATACGAGCAGTACTTC,CASSLAPGEYEQYF
TRBD2,TRBJ2-1,NA,15,TRBV4-2,TGTGCCAGCAGTCTTACTAGCGGGGTATACAATGAGCAGTTCTTC,CASSLTSGVYNEQFF
TRBD2,TRBJ2-2,NA,16,TRBV9,TGTGCCAGCAGCTACCGGGGGGGCCCGAACACCGGGGAGCTGTTTTTT,CASSYRGGPNTGELFF
TRBD1,TRBJ2-7,NA,14,TRBV7-2,TGTGCCAGCAGCCAAAGGGACAGCAACTACGAGCAGTACTTC,CASSQRDSNYEQYF
NA,TRBJ1-3,NA,14,TRBV27,TGTGCCAGCTCTCAGGGTTTATCTGGAAACACCATATATTTT,CASSQGLSGNTIYF
NA,TRBJ2-2,NA,18,TRBV7-6,TGTGCCAGCAGCTGGCCAATGGAGGGGGCGAAGTACACCGGGGAGCTGTTTTTT,CASSWPMEGAKYTGELFF
NA,TRBJ1-3,NA,12,TRBV29-1,TGCAGCGTTGGCCAGACAGGAAACACCATATATTTT,CSVGQTGNTIYF
NA,TRBJ1-2,NA,13,TRBV30,TGTGCCTGGAGTTACAGGATCAACTATGGCTACACCTTC,CAWSYRINYGYTF
NA,TRBJ1-6,NA,13,TRBV25-1,TGTGCCAGCATGGAGGAGTTGGGTTCACCCCTCCACTTT,CASMEELGSPLHF
NA,TRBJ1-1,NA,15,TRBV11-2,TGTGCCAGCAGCTTAGAAGGCTCAGGGTACACTGAAGCTTTCTTT,CASSLEGSGYTEAFF
NA,TRBJ1-3,NA,19,TRBV28,TGTGCCAGCAGTTCACCTCAAAATACCCCGCGGAGCCCGGGAAACACCATATATTTT,CASSSPQNTPRSPGNTIYF
NA,TRBJ2-1,many,10,TRBV20-1,TGCAGTGCTAACAGCAATGAGCAGTTCTTC,CSANSNEQFF
NA,TRBJ2-7,NA,15,TRBV6-2/TRBV6-3,TGTGCCAGCATCCCGAGAGGGGGGGGAACCTACGAGCAGTACTTC,CASIPRGGGTYEQYF
TRBD2,TRBJ2-1,NA,14,TRBV10-2,TGCGCCAGCAGTGAAAGGGGAGGGCCTGGCGAGCAGTTCTTC,CASSERGGPGEQFF